One sample yielded the 7 T cell receptor beta chains listed below, sequenced in a study of blood T cell repertoires in COVID-19. Profiled with immunoSEQ multiplex PCR; TCRdb holds only in-frame clones, not every one. The repertoire holds 53,000 or so clones, with about 86% as singletons. Sequenced input: peripheral blood. All receptors derive from a man in his 70s with active COVID-19.

The rearrangement uses TRBV30 and TRBJ2-4, with 7 bases identical to TRBD1. The CDR3 is 13 residues long. V lost 2 bases to trimming and J lost 9 bases; unmatched junction nucleotides: 7. Looked up from germline, CDR1 is GTSNPN and CDR2 is SVGIG (reference sequence). CDR3 loop: CAWSLTGSGIQYF. The DNA of the CDR3 is TGTGCCTGGAGTCTGACAGGGAGCGGCATTCAGTACTTC.

The chain uses TRBV5-6 and TRBJ2-3, with a weak D call TRBD1 (5 bases). This CDR3 region has 15 residues. Germline V gene data show CDR1 as SGHDT and CDR2 as YYEEEE. The V and J ends lost 3 bases and 2 bases respectively, with 13 bases between them. The CDR3 protein is CASSSFRVLTDTQYF. The CDR3 bases are TGTGCCAGCAGCTCTTTCAGGGTTCTCACAGATACGCAGTATTTT.

The chain employs TRBV6-2 or TRBV6-3 and TRBJ2-7; D perhaps matches TRBD1 (5 bases). The CDR3 runs to 14 residues. The germline gives CDR1 MNHEY, CDR2 SVGEGT. Trimming shortened V by 5 bases and J by 1 base, and 12 bases separated the two germline ends. CDR3 nucleotide sequence: TGTGCCAGCAGTCTAACAGGTTTTTCCTACGAGCAGTACTTC. Translating it yields CASSLTGFSYEQYF.

This clone was seen just once. V usage is TRBV5-6 and J usage is TRBJ2-7, with a weak D call TRBD1 (5 bases). Trimming stripped 1 base from V and 6 bases from J, with 11 bases between. The length of the CDR3 is 13 residues. The germline V gene has CDR1 SGHDT and CDR2 YYEEEE. CDR3 protein: CASSLTGPSEQYF. DNA of the CDR3: TGTGCCAGCAGCTTGACAGGACCCTCCGAGCAGTACTTC.

The chain is built from TRBV7-2 and TRBJ2-3, with 9 bases matching TRBD2. There are 16 residues in the CDR3. V lost 0 bases, J lost 4 bases, and 5 bases stayed unmatched. From germline, CDR1 is SGHTA and CDR2 FQGNSA. The CDR3 loop reads CASSLAWRGGADTQYF. CDR3 bases: TGTGCCAGCAGCTTAGCCTGGCGGGGGGGAGCAGATACGCAGTATTTT. The full variable domain, in which reference TRBV7-2 and TRBJ2-3 provide the parts outside the CDR3, is GAGVSQSPSNKVTEKGKDVELRCDPISGHTALYWYRQSLGQGLEFLIYFQGNSAPDKSGLPSDRFSAERTGGSVSTLTIQRTQQEDSAVYLCASSLAWRGGADTQYFGPGTRLTVL.

The V and J genes are TRBV6-2 or TRBV6-3 and TRBJ2-1, with D perhaps matching TRBD2 (7 bases). The germline V gene encodes CDR1 MNHEY and CDR2 SVGEGT. Trimming stripped 2 bases from V and 2 bases from J, with 19 bases between. CDR3 length: 18 residues. The CDR3 DNA sequence: TGTGCCAGCAGTTACCCTAAAGCGGGGCGGGGGCCCTACAATGAGCAGTTCTTC. Protein sequence: CASSYPKAGRGPYNEQFF.

This chain uses TRBV10-3 with TRBJ2-7; TRBD2 agrees at 9 bases. CDR1 is ENHRY, CDR2 SYGVKD, per germline. The CDR3 covers 12 residues. V was pared by 8 bases and J by 5 bases, with 4 bases of the junction left unmatched. The CDR3 DNA follows: TGTGCCATCGGACTAGCGAAAAACGAGCAGTACTTC. Its translation is CAIGLAKNEQYF.